This TCR beta chain was profiled in a study of T-cell reconstitution after alpha-beta-depleted transplantation in children. This CDR3 is built from 15 residues. The germline gives CDR1 MDHEN, CDR2 SYDVKM. V lost 6 bases and J 0 bases, leaving 9 bases between the germline ends. The TCRbeta library incorporated unique molecular identifiers. TCRdb recomputed calls from the PCR reads with MiXCR, one row per CDR3 protein. Of some 390,000 distinct CDR3 sequences in the sample, around 21% were seen once. The sample here was PBMCs from the stem cell graft donor, taken from the stem cell graft. This clonotype originated in a human donor who donated a stem cell graft to a child with acute myeloid leukemia. This sequence joins TRBV28 and TRBJ2-6; D uncertain. CDR3 DNA sequence: TGTGCCAGCAGCCCTGGGGACTCTGGGGCCAACGTCCTGACTTTC. It translates to CASSPGDSGANVLTF.